This TCR beta chain appears in the sequencing data of a study of cytomegalovirus exposure and HLA in healthy donors. Study observations and caveats: TRBV6-2, TRBV6-3 and some other V segments were excluded as indistinguishable. An observed cluster of highly shared sequence variants was recorded as a likely sequencing artifact.

The PCR had 60 Vbeta and 13 Jbeta primers. Using immunoSEQ multiplex PCR, the repertoire was profiled, and TCRdb retains in-frame clones only, with some absent. The sample lists about 280,000 clones, approximately 90% occurring once. With respect to this clone: Its target is not known.

The CDR3 extends over 14 amino acids. Looked up from germline, CDR1 is MNHEY and CDR2 is SVGAGI. V shed 5 bases and J shed 3 bases, with 14 bases lying between them. The receptor was isolated from a woman aged 18-29 years in good health and CMV-seronegative. V is TRBV6-5 and J is TRBJ2-7, with a weak D call TRBD1 (6 bases). Sequences were obtained from PBMCs. The DNA for the CDR3 is TGTGCCAGCAGTCTCGGACAGATTAACTACGAGCAGTACTTC. Residues: CASSLGQINYEQYF.